Presented here are 7 T cell receptor beta chains from one specimen sequenced in a study of cytomegalovirus exposure and HLA in healthy donors. The study ran its PCR with 60 Vbeta and 13 Jbeta primers. Clones were sequenced by immunoSEQ multiplex PCR, and TCRdb holds only the in-frame ones, with some missing. The repertoire holds about 160,000 clones, with around 75% as singletons. Sequencing input: PBMCs. The receptor source for this set is a female donor in good health and CMV-seronegative.

This clone turned up a few times. The chain carries TRBV6-6 and TRBJ2-1, with 11 bases fitting TRBD1. Germline CDR1 and CDR2: MNHNY and SVGAGI (reference sequence). With V trimmed by 8 bases and J by 7 bases, 13 bases remained unmatched. This CDR3 spans 16 amino acids. This CDR3 is CASSYDWTGGLNEQFF. For the CDR3, the DNA is TGTGCCAGCTCCTATGACTGGACAGGGGGCTTGAATGAGCAGTTCTTC.

This sequence joins TRBV6-1 and TRBJ2-2; TRBD1 matches 7 bases. Germline V gives CDR1 MNHNS, CDR2 SASEGT. The CDR3 length is 15 residues. With 5 bases clipped from V and 6 bases from J, the junction kept 9 bases outside the gene matches. Here the CDR3 DNA reads TGTGCCAGCAGTCAGCCTCCGGGGACAGCCGGGGAGCTGTTTTTT. Protein sequence: CASSQPPGTAGELFF.

This chain joins TRBV7-3 and TRBJ2-1; 10 nucleotides align to TRBD2. Germline CDR1 SGHTA, CDR2 FQGTGA. V lost 0 bases to trimming and J lost 4 bases; unmatched junction nucleotides: 3. The CDR3 length is 16 residues. The CDR3 DNA follows: TGTGCCAGCAGCTTAACCGGACTAGCGGATTACAATGAGCAGTTCTTC. As protein: CASSLTGLADYNEQFF.

This sequence joins TRBV7-9 and TRBJ2-1; TRBD1 matches at 8 bases. Germline V gene lookup returns CDR1 SEHNR and CDR2 FQNEAQ (reference sequence). The CDR3 spans 15 residues. The V and J ends lost 4 bases and 8 bases, in that order; junction bases with no gene match: 10. Here the CDR3 DNA reads TGTGCCAGCAGCTCCAGGACAGGGAGGAACGATGAGCAGTTCTTC. It yields the protein CASSSRTGRNDEQFF.

The CDR3 nucleotides are TGTGCCAGCAGACAGACAGCGTCTAGCAATCAGCCCCAGCATTTT. Translating gives CASRQTASSNQPQHF. The genes are TRBV6-4 and TRBJ1-5, with D possibly TRBD1 on 5 matching bases. The length of the CDR3 is 15 residues. Germline V gene sequence: CDR1 MRHNA, CDR2 SNTAGT. Trimming took 6 bases from V and 0 from J, leaving 12 bases between them.

The chain uses TRBV6-5 and TRBJ2-7; 7 bases fit TRBD2. Trimming removed 2 bases from V and 2 bases from J; junction bases left unmatched: 6. Per germline, CDR1 MNHEY and CDR2 SVGAGI. The CDR3 is 15 amino acids. The chain's CDR3 is CASSYGASGPYEQYF. CDR3 in DNA: TGTGCCAGCAGTTACGGGGCTAGCGGTCCCTACGAGCAGTACTTC.

This sequence joins TRBV18 and TRBJ1-5, with D uncertain. The CDR3 spans 13 residues. V dropped 2 bases and J dropped 4 bases, with 6 bases sitting between them. CDR1 is KGHSH, CDR2 LQKENI, per germline. The CDR3 loop reads CASSPGANQPQHF. The CDR3 nucleotides are TGTGCCAGCTCACCAGGAGCGAATCAGCCCCAGCATTTT.